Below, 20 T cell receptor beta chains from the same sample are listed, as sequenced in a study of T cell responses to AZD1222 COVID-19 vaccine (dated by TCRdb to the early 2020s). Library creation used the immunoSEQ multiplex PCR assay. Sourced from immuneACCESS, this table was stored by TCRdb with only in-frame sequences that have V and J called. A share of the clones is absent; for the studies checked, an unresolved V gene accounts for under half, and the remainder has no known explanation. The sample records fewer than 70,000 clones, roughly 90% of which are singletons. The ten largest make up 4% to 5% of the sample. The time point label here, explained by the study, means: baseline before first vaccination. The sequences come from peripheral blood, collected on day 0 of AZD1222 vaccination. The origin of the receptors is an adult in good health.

Here the CDR3 DNA reads TGTGCCAGCAGTCCGGCGCTAGCGGGGTGCGATGAGCAGTTCTTC. Its translation is CASSPALAGCDEQFF. This chain links TRBV6-7 with TRBJ2-1; 9 nucleotides agree with TRBD2. TRBV6-7 is labeled an ORF, and its function is uncertain. The CDR3 is made up of 15 amino acids. V was pared by 5 bases and J by 8 bases, with 10 bases of the junction left unmatched.

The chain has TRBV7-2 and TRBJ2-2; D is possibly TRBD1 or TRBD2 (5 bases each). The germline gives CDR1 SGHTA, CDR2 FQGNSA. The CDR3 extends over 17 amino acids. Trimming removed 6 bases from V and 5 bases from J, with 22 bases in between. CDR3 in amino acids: CASRPGVSGTLTGELFF. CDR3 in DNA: TGTGCCAGCAGGCCGGGCGTCTCTGGGACCCTTACCGGGGAGCTGTTTTTT.

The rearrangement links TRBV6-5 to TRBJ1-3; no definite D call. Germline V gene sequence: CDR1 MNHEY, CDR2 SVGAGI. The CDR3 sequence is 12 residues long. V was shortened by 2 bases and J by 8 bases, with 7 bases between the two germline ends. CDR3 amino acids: CASSYREDTIYF. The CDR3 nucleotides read TGTGCCAGCAGTTACAGGGAGGACACCATATATTTT.

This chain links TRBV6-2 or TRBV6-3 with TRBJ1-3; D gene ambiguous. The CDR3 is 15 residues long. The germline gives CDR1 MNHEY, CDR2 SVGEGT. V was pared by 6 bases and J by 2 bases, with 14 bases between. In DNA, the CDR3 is TGTGCCAGCAGCTATCTTGGGTCCACTGGAAACACCATATATTTT. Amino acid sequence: CASSYLGSTGNTIYF.

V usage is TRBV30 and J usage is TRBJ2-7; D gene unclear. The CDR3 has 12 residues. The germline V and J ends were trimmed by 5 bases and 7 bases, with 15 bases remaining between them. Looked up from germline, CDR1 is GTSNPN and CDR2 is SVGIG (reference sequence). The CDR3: CAWVSGPLEQYF. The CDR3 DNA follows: TGTGCCTGGGTGTCGGGTCCCCTGGAGCAGTACTTC.

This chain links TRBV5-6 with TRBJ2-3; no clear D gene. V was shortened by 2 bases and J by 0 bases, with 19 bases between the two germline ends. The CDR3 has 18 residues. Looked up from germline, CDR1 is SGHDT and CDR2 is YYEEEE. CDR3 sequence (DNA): TGTGCCAGCAGCTTAGGGCAGGCTATAGCACTGAGCACAGATACGCAGTATTTT. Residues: CASSLGQAIALSTDTQYF.

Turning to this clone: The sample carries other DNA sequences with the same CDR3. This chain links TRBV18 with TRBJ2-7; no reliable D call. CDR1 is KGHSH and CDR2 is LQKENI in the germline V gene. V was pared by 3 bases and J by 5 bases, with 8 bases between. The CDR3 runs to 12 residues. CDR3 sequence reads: CASSPQRDEQYF. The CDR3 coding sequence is TGTGCCAGCTCACCTCAAAGAGACGAGCAGTACTTC. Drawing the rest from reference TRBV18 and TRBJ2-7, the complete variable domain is NAGVMQNPRHLVRRRGQEARLRCSPMKGHSHVYWYRQLPEEGLKFMVYLQKENIIDESGMPKERFSAEFPKEGPSILRIQQVVRGDSAAYFCASSPQRDEQYFGPGTRLTVT.

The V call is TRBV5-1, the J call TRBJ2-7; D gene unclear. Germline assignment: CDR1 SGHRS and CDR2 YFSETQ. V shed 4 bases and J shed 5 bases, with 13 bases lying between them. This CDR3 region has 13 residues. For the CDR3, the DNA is TGCGCCAGCAGCGGGGATTTCCAGGACGAGCAGTACTTC. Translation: CASSGDFQDEQYF.

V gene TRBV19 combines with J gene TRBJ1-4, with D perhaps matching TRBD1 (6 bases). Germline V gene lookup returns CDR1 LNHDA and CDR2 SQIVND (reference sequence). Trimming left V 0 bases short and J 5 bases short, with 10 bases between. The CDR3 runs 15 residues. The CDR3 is CASSIDRQENEKLFF. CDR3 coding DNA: TGTGCCAGTAGTATAGATCGACAGGAGAATGAAAAACTGTTTTTT.

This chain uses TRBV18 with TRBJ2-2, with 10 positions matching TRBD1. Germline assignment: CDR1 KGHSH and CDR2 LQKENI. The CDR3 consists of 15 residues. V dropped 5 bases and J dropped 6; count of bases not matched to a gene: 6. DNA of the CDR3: TGTGCCAGCTCAACGGGGACAGGGGCGGCCGGGGAGCTGTTTTTT. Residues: CASSTGTGAAGELFF.

The CDR3 region is CASSIQGNYGYTF. DNA of the CDR3: TGTGCCAGTAGTATTCAGGGTAACTATGGCTACACCTTC. This chain connects TRBV19 to TRBJ1-2, with D tentatively TRBD1 (5 bases). This CDR3 has 13 residues. The V gene lost 3 bases and the J gene lost 1 base, with 6 bases spanning the gap. The germline CDR1 and CDR2 sequences are LNHDA and SQIVND (reference sequence).

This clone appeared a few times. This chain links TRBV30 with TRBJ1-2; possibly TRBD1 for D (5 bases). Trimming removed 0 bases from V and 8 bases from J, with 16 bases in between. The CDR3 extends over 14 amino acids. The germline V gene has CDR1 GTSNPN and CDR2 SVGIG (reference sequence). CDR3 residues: CAWSVGDTAGGYTF. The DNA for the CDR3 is TGTGCCTGGAGTGTAGGGGATACCGCCGGGGGCTACACCTTC.

The CDR3 sequence is CASSPLGAGELFF. The CDR3 DNA sequence: TGTGCCAGCAGTCCCCTTGGGGCCGGGGAGCTGTTTTTT. The J gene is TRBJ2-2, the V gene TRBV12-3 or TRBV12-4; the D is unclear. Trimming shortened V by 5 bases and J by 6 bases, and 10 bases separated the two germline ends. This CDR3 comprises 13 residues.

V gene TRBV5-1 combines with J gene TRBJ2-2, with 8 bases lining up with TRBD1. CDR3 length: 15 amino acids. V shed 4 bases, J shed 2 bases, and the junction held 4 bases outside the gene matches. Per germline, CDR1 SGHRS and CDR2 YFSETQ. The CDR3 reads CASSVGQANTGELFF. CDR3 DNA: TGCGCCAGCAGCGTGGGACAGGCCAACACCGGGGAGCTGTTTTTT.

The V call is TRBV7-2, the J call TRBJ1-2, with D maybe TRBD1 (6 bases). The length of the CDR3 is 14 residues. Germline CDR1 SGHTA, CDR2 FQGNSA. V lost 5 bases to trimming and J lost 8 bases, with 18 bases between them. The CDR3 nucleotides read TGTGCCAGCAGCCCACAGGGACCTGGAGGGGGCTACACCTTC. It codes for CASSPQGPGGGYTF. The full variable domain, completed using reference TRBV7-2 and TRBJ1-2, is GAGVSQSPSNKVTEKGKDVELRCDPISGHTALYWYRQSLGQGLEFLIYFQGNSAPDKSGLPSDRFSAERTGGSVSTLTIQRTQQEDSAVYLCASSPQGPGGGYTFGSGTRLTVV.

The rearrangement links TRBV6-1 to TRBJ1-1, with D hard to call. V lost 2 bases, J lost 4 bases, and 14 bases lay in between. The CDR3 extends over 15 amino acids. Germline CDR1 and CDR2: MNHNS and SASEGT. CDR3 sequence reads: CASSELGQAVTEAFF. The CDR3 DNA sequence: TGTGCCAGCAGTGAATTGGGCCAGGCGGTCACTGAAGCTTTCTTT.

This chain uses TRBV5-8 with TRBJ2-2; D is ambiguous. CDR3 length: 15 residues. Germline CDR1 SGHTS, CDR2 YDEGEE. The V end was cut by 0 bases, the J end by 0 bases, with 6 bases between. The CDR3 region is CASSLVVPNTGELFF. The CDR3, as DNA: TGTGCCAGCAGCTTGGTTGTCCCGAACACCGGGGAGCTGTTTTTT.

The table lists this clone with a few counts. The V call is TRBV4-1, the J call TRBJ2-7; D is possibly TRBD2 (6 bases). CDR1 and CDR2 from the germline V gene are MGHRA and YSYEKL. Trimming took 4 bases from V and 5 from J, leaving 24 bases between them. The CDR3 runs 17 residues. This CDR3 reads CASSPQERAYGVNEQYF. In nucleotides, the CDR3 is TGCGCCAGCAGCCCCCAGGAGCGGGCGTATGGGGTCAACGAGCAGTACTTC.

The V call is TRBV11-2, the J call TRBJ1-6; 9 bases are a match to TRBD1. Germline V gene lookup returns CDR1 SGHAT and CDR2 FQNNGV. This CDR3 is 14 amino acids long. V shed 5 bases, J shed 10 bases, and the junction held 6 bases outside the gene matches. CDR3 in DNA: TGTGCCAGCAGCCCCCGGGACAGGGTGTCACCCCTCCACTTT. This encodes CASSPRDRVSPLHF.

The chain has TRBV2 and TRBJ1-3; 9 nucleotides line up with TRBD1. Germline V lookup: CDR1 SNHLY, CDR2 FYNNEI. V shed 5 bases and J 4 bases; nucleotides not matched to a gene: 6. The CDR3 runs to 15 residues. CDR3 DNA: TGTGCCAGCAGTCGGGACAGGGTGCCCGGAAACACCATATATTTT. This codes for CASSRDRVPGNTIYF. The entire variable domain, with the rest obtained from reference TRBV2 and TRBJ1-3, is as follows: EPEVTQTPSHQVTQMGQEVILRCVPISNHLYFYWYRQILGQKVEFLVSFYNNEISEKSEIFDDQFSVERPDGSNFTLKIRSTKLEDSAMYFCASSRDRVPGNTIYFGEGSWLTVV.